This T cell receptor beta chain was documented in a study of cytomegalovirus exposure and HLA in healthy donors. Losses at the gene ends were 0 bases for V and 2 bases for J; bases not matched to a gene: 6. CDR3 length: 15 amino acids. CDR1 is GTSNPN, CDR2 SVGIG, per germline (reference sequence). Generated by immunoSEQ multiplex PCR, the TCRdb table keeps only in-frame clones and is missing some. The table has over 250,000 clones, about 86% seen once. The sequenced sample consisted of PBMCs. V gene TRBV30 combines with J gene TRBJ1-1; TRBD1 matches at 7 bases. This clonotype was sampled from a woman between 18 and 29 years old in good health and CMV-seronegative. Here the CDR3 reads CAWSVPRTGNTEAFF. The CDR3 bases are TGTGCCTGGAGTGTACCCAGGACAGGCAACACTGAAGCTTTCTTT.